Listed here are 20 T cell receptor beta chains from one sample, sequenced in a study of blood T cells in healthy people across ages. A sample-barcoded 5' primer and a J-beta primer mix were used in a second PCR of about 7 to 12 cycles. TCRdb processed the 5' RACE reads anew with MiXCR; each CDR3 protein has one entry. The table records hundreds of thousands of distinct CDR3 sequences, about 52% of them present only once. The sample taken for sequencing was blood. Source of these receptors: a woman aged 60-70 years in good health.

V and J are TRBV7-2 and TRBJ2-3; D gene uncertain. The germline V gene has CDR1 SGHTA and CDR2 FQGNSA. The length of the CDR3 is 12 residues. V lost 5 bases and J lost 4, with 7 bases in between. The CDR3: CASSTYADTQYF. The CDR3 DNA follows: TGTGCCAGCAGCACCTATGCAGATACGCAGTATTTT.

This clonotype was picked up a small number of times. This sequence joins TRBV4-2 and TRBJ2-3; D possibly matches TRBD1 or TRBD2 (5 bases each). Germline V gene data show CDR1 as LGHNA and CDR2 as YNFKEQ. The CDR3 has 17 amino acids. V lost 0 bases, J lost 6 bases, and 19 bases lay in between. The CDR3 loop reads CASSQDPGPYSADTQYF. The DNA of the CDR3 is TGTGCCAGCAGCCAAGATCCGGGGCCTTATTCGGCGGATACGCAGTATTTT.

J is TRBJ2-2 and V is TRBV9; a possible D gene is TRBD2 (6 bases). The germline V gene has CDR1 SGDLS and CDR2 YYNGEE. V was cut by 4 bases and J by 6 bases, with 19 bases left in between. The CDR3 loop spans 16 amino acids. CDR3: CASSLGTFSVAGELFF. CDR3 nucleotide sequence: TGTGCCAGCAGCCTAGGGACTTTCAGTGTCGCCGGGGAGCTGTTTTTT.

This chain connects TRBV4-3 to TRBJ2-3; D is uncertain. V lost 0 bases and J lost 2, with 6 bases in between. Germline V gene lookup returns CDR1 LGHNA and CDR2 YSLEER. The CDR3 is 14 residues long. CDR3 sequence (DNA): TGCGCCAGCAGCCAAGACTTTCTCACAGATACGCAGTATTTT. The encoded protein is CASSQDFLTDTQYF.

CDR3 protein: CASSQDYTSTDTQYF. The CDR3 bases are TGCGCCAGCAGCCAAGACTATACTAGCACAGATACGCAGTATTTT. The chain joins TRBV4-3 to TRBJ2-3; D is uncertain. V was pared by 0 bases and J by 0 bases, with 7 bases between. CDR3 length: 15 amino acids. Germline assignment: CDR1 LGHNA and CDR2 YSLEER.

The DNA for the CDR3 is TGCAGTGCTACGACAGGGGTCTACGAGCAGTACTTC. Translating it yields CSATTGVYEQYF. The V gene is TRBV20-1, the J gene TRBJ2-7; TRBD1 matches at 8 bases. The ends lost 4 bases at V and 3 bases at J; junction bases unmatched: 2. Germline V gene lookup returns CDR1 DFQATT and CDR2 SNEGSKA (reference sequence). This CDR3 region has 12 residues.

This clonotype was observed a handful of times. The chain employs TRBV7-7 and TRBJ2-5, with TRBD1 matching 8 bases. CDR1 and CDR2 (germline): SSHAT, FNYEAQ (reference sequence). The CDR3 contains 13 residues. The V segment lost 7 bases and the J segment 2 bases; nucleotides outside the gene matches: 3. CDR3 loop: CASKDRGQETQYF. CDR3 DNA: TGTGCCAGCAAAGACAGGGGTCAAGAGACCCAGTACTTC.

This chain links TRBV25-1 with TRBJ2-5, with 7 bases fitting TRBD2. CDR3 size: 15 residues. V shed 3 bases, J shed 2 bases, and the junction held 6 bases outside the gene matches. Germline V gene sequence: CDR1 MGHDK, CDR2 SYGVNS. The chain's CDR3 is CASSEAGRGQETQYF. The CDR3 nucleotides are TGTGCCAGCAGTGAGGCGGGGAGGGGACAAGAGACCCAGTACTTC.

This chain links TRBV7-2 with TRBJ2-5; D is unresolved. Deletions cut 1 base from V and 4 bases from J, with 7 bases between. CDR1 and CDR2 from the germline V gene are SGHTA and FQGNSA. The CDR3 totals 13 residues. The CDR3 bases are TGTGCCAGCAGCTTAGACAGCCGAGAGACCCAGTACTTC. It encodes CASSLDSRETQYF.

The gene calls are TRBV6-6 and TRBJ2-7, with 10 bases identical to TRBD2. This CDR3 is 13 amino acids long. Germline V lookup: CDR1 MNHNY, CDR2 SVGAGI (reference sequence). Trimming removed 9 bases from V and 3 bases from J; junction bases left unmatched: 5. CDR3 in amino acids: CASTASGSYEQYF. CDR3 in DNA: TGTGCCAGTACTGCTAGCGGGAGCTACGAGCAGTACTTC.

The chain employs TRBV20-1 and TRBJ2-7; 10 bases are shared with TRBD2. Losses at the gene ends were 3 bases for V and 2 bases for J; bases not matched to a gene: 7. The CDR3 has 15 amino acids. Germline V gene sequence: CDR1 DFQATT, CDR2 SNEGSKA (reference sequence). CDR3 in amino acids: CSASVGTSEAYEQYF. The DNA of the CDR3 is TGCAGTGCTAGCGTTGGGACTAGCGAGGCCTACGAGCAGTACTTC.

This chain links TRBV20-1 with TRBJ2-1; possibly TRBD2 for D (5 bases). V lost 3 bases, J lost 0 bases, and 12 bases lay in between. The CDR3 runs to 15 residues. From germline, CDR1 is DFQATT and CDR2 SNEGSKA (reference sequence). The DNA of the CDR3 is TGCAGTGCTAGGTCCCGGGAAGCCTCCTACAATGAGCAGTTCTTC. Amino acid sequence: CSARSREASYNEQFF.

The sample holds one count of this clonotype. The chain is built from TRBV4-2 and TRBJ1-1; perhaps TRBD1 as D (6 bases). This CDR3 spans 14 amino acids. Germline CDR1 reads LGHNA; CDR2 reads YNFKEQ. Trimming cost V 2 bases and J 5 bases, with 12 bases left between them. The CDR3 region is CASSQSRQETEAFF. The CDR3 nucleotides are TGTGCCAGCAGCCAAAGTCGACAGGAGACTGAAGCTTTCTTT.

In its sample, this clonotype was seen a few times. The chain recombines TRBV11-3 with TRBJ2-7; TRBD1 matches at 10 bases. The V gene's germline CDR1 is SGHNT and CDR2 YENEEA. The J segment lost 7 bases and the V segment lost 3 bases, leaving 9 bases of the junction unmatched. The length of the CDR3 is 15 residues. CDR3 nucleotides: TGTGCCAGCAGCTTCGGGACAGGGGAATCTTGGGAGCAGTACTTC. It encodes CASSFGTGESWEQYF.

This chain uses TRBV19 with TRBJ2-1; TRBD2 aligns across 9 bases. Per the germline V gene, CDR1 is LNHDA and CDR2 is SQIVND (reference sequence). The J segment lost 9 bases and the V segment lost 5 bases, leaving 8 bases of the junction unmatched. The CDR3 spans 14 residues. The CDR3 spells CASSVSGSEGEQFF. The CDR3 nucleotides read TGTGCCAGTAGTGTTAGCGGGAGCGAAGGTGAGCAGTTCTTC.

J is TRBJ2-3 and V is TRBV10-3; 8 nucleotides match TRBD1. Germline CDR1 is ENHRY and CDR2 is SYGVKD. The CDR3 consists of 15 residues. The V and J ends lost 7 bases and 2 bases, in that order; junction bases with no gene match: 8. As DNA, the CDR3 is TGTGCCATCATGGACAGGGCCGAGGACACAGATACGCAGTATTTT. Translation: CAIMDRAEDTDTQYF.

This clonotype has only one observation. The rearrangement uses TRBV30 and TRBJ2-2, with D unresolved. Trimming removed 4 bases from V and 3 bases from J, with 3 bases in between. In germline, CDR1 is GTSNPN, CDR2 SVGIG (reference sequence). This CDR3 is built from 11 residues. CDR3 bases: TGTGCCTGGATGTACACCGGGGAGCTGTTTTTT. This sequence encodes CAWMYTGELFF. Using reference TRBV30 and TRBJ2-2 for the parts outside the CDR3, the full variable domain is SQTIHQWPATLVQPVGSPLSLECTVEGTSNPNLYWYRQAAGRGLQLLFYSVGIGQISSEVPQNLSASRPQDRQFILSSKKLLLSDSGFYLCAWMYTGELFFGEGSRLTVL.

This clonotype has a handful of counts. The V call is TRBV20-1, the J call TRBJ2-3; 11 nucleotides line up with TRBD2. The V segment lost 5 bases and the J segment 5 bases; nucleotides outside the gene matches: 6. Per germline, CDR1 DFQATT and CDR2 SNEGSKA (reference sequence). The length of the CDR3 is 14 residues. CDR3 sequence: CSAPTSGRLDTQYF. Written as DNA, the CDR3 is TGCAGTGCTCCTACTAGCGGGAGATTAGATACGCAGTATTTT.

The chain carries TRBV7-2 and TRBJ1-1; TRBD1 is a possible D gene (5 bases). The CDR3 extends over 15 amino acids. In germline, CDR1 is SGHTA, CDR2 FQGNSA. The germline V and J ends were trimmed by 1 base and 7 bases, with 16 bases remaining between them. CDR3 coding DNA: TGTGCCAGCAGCTTAGTTGGGGCGGGGCGCAGTGAAGCTTTCTTT. Translated: CASSLVGAGRSEAFF.

The chain uses TRBV6-5 and TRBJ2-1; TRBD2 aligns across 14 bases. Germline CDR1 is MNHEY and CDR2 is SVGAGI. The J segment lost 6 bases and the V segment lost 6 bases, leaving 4 bases of the junction unmatched. The CDR3 consists of 15 residues. The CDR3 region has the DNA TGTGCCAGCAGGTCGGGACTAGCGGGAGTCAATGAGCAGTTCTTC. Amino acid sequence: CASRSGLAGVNEQFF.